This T cell receptor (beta chain) was recorded in a study of technical replicates of blood from several donors. The CDR3 covers 13 residues. Germline CDR1 and CDR2: LNHDA and SQIVND (reference sequence). The germline V and J ends were trimmed by 6 bases and 7 bases, with 15 bases remaining between them. TCRdb's copy holds only in-frame clones and misses some; the assay was immunoSEQ multiplex PCR. The data contain about 94,000 clones, about 94% of them singletons. This sequence originates from a human donor in good health. The sequencing input was T cells isolated from PBMCs. The chain employs TRBV19 and TRBJ1-2; a weak D match, TRBD1 (6 bases). CDR3: CASRQGGSIGYTF. The DNA of the CDR3 is TGTGCCAGTAGACAAGGGGGATCGATTGGCTACACCTTC.